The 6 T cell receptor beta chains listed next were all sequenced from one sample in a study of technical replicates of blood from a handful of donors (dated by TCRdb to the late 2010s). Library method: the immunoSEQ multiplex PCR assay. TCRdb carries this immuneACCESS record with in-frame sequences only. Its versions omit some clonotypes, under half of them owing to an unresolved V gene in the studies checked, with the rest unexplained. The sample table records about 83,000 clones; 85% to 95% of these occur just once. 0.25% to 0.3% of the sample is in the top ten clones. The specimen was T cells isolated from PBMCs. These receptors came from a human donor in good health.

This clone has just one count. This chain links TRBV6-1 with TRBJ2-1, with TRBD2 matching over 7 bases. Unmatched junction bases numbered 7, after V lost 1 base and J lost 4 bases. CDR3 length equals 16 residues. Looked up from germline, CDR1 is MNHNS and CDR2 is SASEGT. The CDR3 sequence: CASSEVSSGVYNEQFF. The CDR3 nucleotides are TGTGCCAGCAGTGAAGTGTCTAGCGGAGTTTACAATGAGCAGTTCTTC.

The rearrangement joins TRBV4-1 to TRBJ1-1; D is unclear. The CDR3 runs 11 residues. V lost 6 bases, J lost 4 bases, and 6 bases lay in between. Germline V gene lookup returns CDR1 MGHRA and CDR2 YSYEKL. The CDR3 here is CASRGGTEAFF. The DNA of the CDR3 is TGCGCCAGCAGGGGAGGCACTGAAGCTTTCTTT.

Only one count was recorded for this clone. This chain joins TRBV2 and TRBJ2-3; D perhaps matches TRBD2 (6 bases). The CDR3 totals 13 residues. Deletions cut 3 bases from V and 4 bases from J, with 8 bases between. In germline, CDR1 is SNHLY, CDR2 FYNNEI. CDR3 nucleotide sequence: TGTGCCAGCAGTGACAGGGAGGCAGATACGCAGTATTTT. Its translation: CASSDREADTQYF.

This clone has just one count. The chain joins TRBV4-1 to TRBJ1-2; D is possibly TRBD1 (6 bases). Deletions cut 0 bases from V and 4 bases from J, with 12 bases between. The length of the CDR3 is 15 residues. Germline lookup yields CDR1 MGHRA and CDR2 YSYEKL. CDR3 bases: TGCGCCAGCAGCCAAGAAGGGGGGGATGGCTATGGCTACACCTTC. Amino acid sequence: CASSQEGGDGYGYTF.

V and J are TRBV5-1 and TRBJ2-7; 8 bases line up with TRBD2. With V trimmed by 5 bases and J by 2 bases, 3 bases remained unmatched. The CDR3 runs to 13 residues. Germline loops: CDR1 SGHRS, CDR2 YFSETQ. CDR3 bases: TGCGCCAGCAGGGTTAGCGGGGCCTACGAGCAGTACTTC. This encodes CASRVSGAYEQYF.

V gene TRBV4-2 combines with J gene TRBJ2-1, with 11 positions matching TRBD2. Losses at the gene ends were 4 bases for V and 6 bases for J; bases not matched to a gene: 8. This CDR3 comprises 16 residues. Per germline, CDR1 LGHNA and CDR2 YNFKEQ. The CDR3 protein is CASSRIAGGQRNEQFF. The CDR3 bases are TGTGCCAGCAGCCGGATAGCGGGGGGGCAGCGCAATGAGCAGTTCTTC.